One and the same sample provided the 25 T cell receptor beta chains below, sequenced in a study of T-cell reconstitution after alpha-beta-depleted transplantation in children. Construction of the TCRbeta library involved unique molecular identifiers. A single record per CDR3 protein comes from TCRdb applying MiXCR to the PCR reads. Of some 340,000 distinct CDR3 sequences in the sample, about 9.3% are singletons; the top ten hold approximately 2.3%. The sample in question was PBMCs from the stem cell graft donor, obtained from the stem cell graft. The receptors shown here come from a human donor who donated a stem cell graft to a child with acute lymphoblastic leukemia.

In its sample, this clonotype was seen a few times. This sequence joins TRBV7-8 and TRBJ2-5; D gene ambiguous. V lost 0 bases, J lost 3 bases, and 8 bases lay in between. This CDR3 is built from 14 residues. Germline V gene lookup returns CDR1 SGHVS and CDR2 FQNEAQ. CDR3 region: CASSLAVPEETQYF. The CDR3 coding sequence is TGTGCCAGCAGCTTAGCGGTCCCAGAAGAGACCCAGTACTTC.

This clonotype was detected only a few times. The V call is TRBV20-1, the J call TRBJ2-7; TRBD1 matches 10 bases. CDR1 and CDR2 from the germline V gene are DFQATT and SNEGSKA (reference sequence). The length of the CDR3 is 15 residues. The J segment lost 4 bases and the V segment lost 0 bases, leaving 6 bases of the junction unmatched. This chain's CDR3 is CSARDGDRGGYEQYF. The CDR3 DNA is TGCAGTGCTAGAGATGGGGACAGGGGAGGTTACGAGCAGTACTTC.

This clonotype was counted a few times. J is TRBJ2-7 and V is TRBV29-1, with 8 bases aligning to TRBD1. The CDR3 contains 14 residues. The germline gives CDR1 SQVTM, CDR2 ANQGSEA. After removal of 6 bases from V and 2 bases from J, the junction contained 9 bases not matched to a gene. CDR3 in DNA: TGCAGCGTCGACGACAGGGGCGGAACCTACGAGCAGTACTTC. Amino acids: CSVDDRGGTYEQYF.

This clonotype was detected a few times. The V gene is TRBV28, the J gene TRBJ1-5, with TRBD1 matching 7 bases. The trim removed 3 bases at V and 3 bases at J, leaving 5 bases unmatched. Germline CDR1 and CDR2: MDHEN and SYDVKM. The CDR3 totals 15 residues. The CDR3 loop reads CASSLLQGFNQPQHF. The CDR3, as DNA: TGTGCCAGCAGTTTGTTACAGGGGTTCAATCAGCCCCAGCATTTT.

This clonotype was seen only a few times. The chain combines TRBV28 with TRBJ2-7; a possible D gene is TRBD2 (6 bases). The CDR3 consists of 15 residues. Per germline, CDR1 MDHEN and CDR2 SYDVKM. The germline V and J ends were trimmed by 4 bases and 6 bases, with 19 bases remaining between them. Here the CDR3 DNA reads TGTGCCAGCAGTTCACTTTATGGGGACTCTATCGAGCAGTACTTC. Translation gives CASSSLYGDSIEQYF.

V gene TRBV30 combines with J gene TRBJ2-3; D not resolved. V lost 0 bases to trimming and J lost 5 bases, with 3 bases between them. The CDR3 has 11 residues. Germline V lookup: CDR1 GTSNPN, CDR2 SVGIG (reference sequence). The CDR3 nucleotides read TGTGCCTGGAGTGTAGGAGATACGCAGTATTTT. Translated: CAWSVGDTQYF.

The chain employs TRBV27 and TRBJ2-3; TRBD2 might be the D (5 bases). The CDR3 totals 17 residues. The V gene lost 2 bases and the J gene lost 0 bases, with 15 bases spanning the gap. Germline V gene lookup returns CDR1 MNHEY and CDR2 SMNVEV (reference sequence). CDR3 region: CASSLPPSGSSTDTQYF. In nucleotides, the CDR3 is TGTGCCAGCAGTTTACCTCCAAGCGGTTCTAGCACAGATACGCAGTATTTT.

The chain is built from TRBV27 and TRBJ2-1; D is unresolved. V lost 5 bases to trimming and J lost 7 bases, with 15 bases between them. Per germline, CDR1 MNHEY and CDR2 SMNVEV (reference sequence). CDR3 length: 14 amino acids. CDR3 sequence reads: CASSPRTPSNEQFF. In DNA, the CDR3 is TGTGCCAGCAGTCCCCGGACCCCATCAAATGAGCAGTTCTTC.

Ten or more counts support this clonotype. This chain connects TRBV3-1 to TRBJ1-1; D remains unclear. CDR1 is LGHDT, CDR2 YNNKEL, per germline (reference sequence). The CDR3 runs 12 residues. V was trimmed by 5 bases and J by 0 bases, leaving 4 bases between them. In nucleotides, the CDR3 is TGTGCCAGCAGCGCACTGAACACTGAAGCTTTCTTT. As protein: CASSALNTEAFF.

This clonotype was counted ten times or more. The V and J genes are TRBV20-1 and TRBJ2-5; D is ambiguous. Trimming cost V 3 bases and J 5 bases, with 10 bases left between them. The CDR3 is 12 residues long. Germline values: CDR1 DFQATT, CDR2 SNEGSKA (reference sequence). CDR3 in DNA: TGCAGTGCTAGGGGTTTGGTTGAGACCCAGTACTTC. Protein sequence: CSARGLVETQYF.

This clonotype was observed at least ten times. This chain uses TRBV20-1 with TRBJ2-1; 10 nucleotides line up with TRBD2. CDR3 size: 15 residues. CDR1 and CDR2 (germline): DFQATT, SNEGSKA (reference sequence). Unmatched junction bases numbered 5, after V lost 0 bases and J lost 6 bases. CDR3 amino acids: CSARDPLAGVNEQFF. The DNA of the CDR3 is TGCAGTGCTAGAGATCCCCTAGCGGGAGTCAATGAGCAGTTCTTC.

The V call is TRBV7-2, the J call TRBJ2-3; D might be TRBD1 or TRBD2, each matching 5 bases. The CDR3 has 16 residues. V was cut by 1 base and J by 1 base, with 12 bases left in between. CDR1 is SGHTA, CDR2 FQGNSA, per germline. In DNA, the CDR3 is TGTGCCAGCAGCTTAGGGTGGAGAGGGGGCACAGATACGCAGTATTTT. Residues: CASSLGWRGGTDTQYF. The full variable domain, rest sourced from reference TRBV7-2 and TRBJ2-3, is GAGVSQSPSNKVTEKGKDVELRCDPISGHTALYWYRQSLGQGLEFLIYFQGNSAPDKSGLPSDRFSAERTGGSVSTLTIQRTQQEDSAVYLCASSLGWRGGTDTQYFGPGTRLTVL.

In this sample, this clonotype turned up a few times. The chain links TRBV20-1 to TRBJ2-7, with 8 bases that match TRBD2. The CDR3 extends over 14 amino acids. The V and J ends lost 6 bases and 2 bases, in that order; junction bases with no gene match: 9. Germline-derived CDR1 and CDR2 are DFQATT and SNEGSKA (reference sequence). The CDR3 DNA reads TGCAGTGCCATCTCCGGGACTAGGGCCTACGAGCAGTACTTC. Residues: CSAISGTRAYEQYF.

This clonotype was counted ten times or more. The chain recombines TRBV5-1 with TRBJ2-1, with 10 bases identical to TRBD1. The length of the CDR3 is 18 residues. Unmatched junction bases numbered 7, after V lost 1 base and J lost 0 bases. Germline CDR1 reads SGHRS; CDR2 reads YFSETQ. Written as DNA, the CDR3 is TGCGCCAGCAGCTTGTGGGACAGGGGATCAAGCTCCTACAATGAGCAGTTCTTC. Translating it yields CASSLWDRGSSSYNEQFF.

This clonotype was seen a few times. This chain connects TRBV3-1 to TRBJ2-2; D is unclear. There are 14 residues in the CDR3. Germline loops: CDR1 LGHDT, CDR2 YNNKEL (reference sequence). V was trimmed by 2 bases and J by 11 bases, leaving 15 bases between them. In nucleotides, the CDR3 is TGTGCCAGCAGCCAATACAAGACTTTGGGTGAGCTGTTTTTT. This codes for CASSQYKTLGELFF.

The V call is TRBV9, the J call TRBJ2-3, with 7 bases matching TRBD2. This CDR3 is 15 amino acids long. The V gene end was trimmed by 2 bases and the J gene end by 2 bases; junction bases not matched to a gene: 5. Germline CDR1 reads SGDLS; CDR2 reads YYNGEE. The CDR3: CASSVTAGFTDTQYF. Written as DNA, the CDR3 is TGTGCCAGCAGCGTCACAGCGGGATTCACAGATACGCAGTATTTT. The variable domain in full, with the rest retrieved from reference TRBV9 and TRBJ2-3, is DSGVTQTPKHLITATGQRVTLRCSPRSGDLSVYWYQQSLDQGLQFLIQYYNGEERAKGNILERFSAQQFPDLHSELNLSSLELGDSALYFCASSVTAGFTDTQYFGPGTRLTVL.

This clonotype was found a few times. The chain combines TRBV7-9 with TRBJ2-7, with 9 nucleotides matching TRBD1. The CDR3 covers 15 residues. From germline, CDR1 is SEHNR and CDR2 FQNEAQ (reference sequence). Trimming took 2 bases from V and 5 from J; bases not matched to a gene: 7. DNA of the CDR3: TGTGCCAGCAGCTTAAGGGGACAGGGTTTCCACGAGCAGTACTTC. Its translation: CASSLRGQGFHEQYF.

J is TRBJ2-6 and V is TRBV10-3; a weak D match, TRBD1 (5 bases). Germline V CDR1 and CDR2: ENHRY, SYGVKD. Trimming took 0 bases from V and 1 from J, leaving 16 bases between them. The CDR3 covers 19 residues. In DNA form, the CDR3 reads TGTGCCATCAGTGAGTCGGTGCAGGGATCCCCATCTGGGGCCAACGTCCTGACTTTC. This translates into CAISESVQGSPSGANVLTF.

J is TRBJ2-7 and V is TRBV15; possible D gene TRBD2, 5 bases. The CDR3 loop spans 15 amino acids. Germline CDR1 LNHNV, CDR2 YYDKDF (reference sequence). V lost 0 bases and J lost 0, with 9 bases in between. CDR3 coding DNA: TGTGCCACCAGCAGAGATCTGGACTTCTCCTACGAGCAGTACTTC. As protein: CATSRDLDFSYEQYF.

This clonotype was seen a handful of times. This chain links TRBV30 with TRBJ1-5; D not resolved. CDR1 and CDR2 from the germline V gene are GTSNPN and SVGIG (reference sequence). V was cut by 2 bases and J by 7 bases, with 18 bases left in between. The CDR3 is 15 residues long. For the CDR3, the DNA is TGTGCCTGGAGTCCACGGAGCCCCTCGAGCCAGCCCCAGCATTTT. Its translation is CAWSPRSPSSQPQHF.

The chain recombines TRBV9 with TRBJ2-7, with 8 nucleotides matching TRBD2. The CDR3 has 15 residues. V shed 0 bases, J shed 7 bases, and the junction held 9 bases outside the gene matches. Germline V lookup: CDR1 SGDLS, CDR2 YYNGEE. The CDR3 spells CASSVAPGLAQEQYF. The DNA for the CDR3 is TGTGCCAGCAGCGTAGCCCCTGGACTAGCTCAAGAGCAGTACTTC.

CDR3 amino acids: CASSTAQPTYNEQFF. CDR3 DNA: TGTGCCAGTAGTACCGCCCAGCCCACCTACAATGAGCAGTTCTTC. The rearrangement joins TRBV19 to TRBJ2-1; D is uncertain. Looked up from germline, CDR1 is LNHDA and CDR2 is SQIVND (reference sequence). V was trimmed by 4 bases and J by 2 bases, leaving 12 bases between them. The CDR3 runs 15 residues.

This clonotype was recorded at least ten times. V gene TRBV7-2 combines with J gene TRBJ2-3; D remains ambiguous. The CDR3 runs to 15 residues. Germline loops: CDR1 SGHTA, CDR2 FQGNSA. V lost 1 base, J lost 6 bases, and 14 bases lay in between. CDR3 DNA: TGTGCCAGCAGCTTAGAGGCAGGTGGCTGGGATACGCAGTATTTT. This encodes CASSLEAGGWDTQYF.

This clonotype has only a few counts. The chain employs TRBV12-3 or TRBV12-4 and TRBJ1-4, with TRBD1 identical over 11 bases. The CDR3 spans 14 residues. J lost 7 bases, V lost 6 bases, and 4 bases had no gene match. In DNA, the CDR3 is TGTGCCAGCAGGGGGACAGGGGGTGGTGAAAAACTGTTTTTT. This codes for CASRGTGGGEKLFF.

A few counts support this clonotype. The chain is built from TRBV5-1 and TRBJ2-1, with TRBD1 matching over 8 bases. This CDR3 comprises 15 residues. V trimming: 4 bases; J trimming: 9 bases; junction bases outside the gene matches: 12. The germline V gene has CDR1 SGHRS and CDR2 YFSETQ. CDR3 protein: CASSPGQAGGGEQFF. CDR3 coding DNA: TGCGCCAGCAGCCCGGGACAGGCCGGGGGTGGTGAGCAGTTCTTC.